Each of the 21 T cell receptor beta chains below was sequenced from the same sample in a study of cytomegalovirus exposure and HLA in healthy donors. Both 60 Vbeta primers and 13 Jbeta primers went into the PCR. Clones were sequenced by immunoSEQ multiplex PCR, and TCRdb holds only the in-frame ones, with some missing. Of some 110,000 clones listed, roughly 70% are singletons. Sequencing was done on a sample of PBMCs. All receptors derive from a woman between 25 and 40 years old in good health and CMV-seronegative.

To note about this clone: Germline and junction disagree at one end, which may indicate a read error. The chain uses TRBV7-9 and TRBJ1-1, with D unresolved. The CDR3 extends over 12 amino acids. Germline loops: CDR1 SEHNR, CDR2 FQNEAQ (reference sequence). This chain's CDR3 is CSSSLDLTEAFF. CDR3 nucleotide sequence: TGTTCCAGCAGCCTAGATCTGACTGAAGCTTTCTTT.

The chain uses TRBV19 and TRBJ2-6; 10 nucleotides match TRBD1. Germline lookup yields CDR1 LNHDA and CDR2 SQIVND (reference sequence). The CDR3 covers 17 residues. With V trimmed by 7 bases and J by 4 bases, 10 bases remained unmatched. The CDR3 protein is CASTGGTGAVGANVLTF. For the CDR3, the DNA is TGTGCCAGTACTGGGGGGACAGGGGCGGTCGGGGCCAACGTCCTGACTTTC.

This sequence joins TRBV4-3 and TRBJ2-7; 10 positions agree with TRBD2. CDR3 length equals 15 residues. Germline values: CDR1 LGHNA, CDR2 YSLEER. Losses at the gene ends were 1 base for V and 6 bases for J; bases not matched to a gene: 6. CDR3 protein: CASSQASGGASEQYF. CDR3 DNA sequence: TGCGCCAGCAGCCAAGCGAGCGGGGGGGCCTCCGAGCAGTACTTC.

This chain uses TRBV4-2 with TRBJ1-6, with TRBD1 matching over 10 bases. The V and J ends lost 0 bases and 14 bases, in that order; junction bases with no gene match: 13. Per the germline V gene, CDR1 is LGHNA and CDR2 is YNFKEQ. The CDR3 consists of 17 residues. CDR3 region: CASSQEGFGTGDVTLHF. The DNA for the CDR3 is TGTGCCAGCAGCCAAGAGGGATTCGGGACAGGGGATGTCACCCTCCACTTT.

The gene calls are TRBV29-1 and TRBJ2-7, with D possibly being TRBD2 (5 bases). This CDR3 has 15 residues. Trimming shortened V by 1 base and J by 1 base, and 14 bases separated the two germline ends. Germline values: CDR1 SQVTM, CDR2 ANQGSEA. CDR3 sequence: CSVEGADGPSYEQYF. The CDR3 DNA reads as TGCAGCGTTGAAGGAGCGGATGGACCTTCCTACGAGCAGTACTTC.

This chain joins TRBV7-8 and TRBJ1-4, with 11 bases matching TRBD1. V was pared by 0 bases and J by 5 bases, with 2 bases of the junction left unmatched. CDR3 size: 16 residues. Germline V gene sequence: CDR1 SGHVS, CDR2 FQNEAQ. DNA for the CDR3: TGTGCCAGCAGCTTAGCTTGGGACAGGGGGAATGAAAAACTGTTTTTT. Encoded protein: CASSLAWDRGNEKLFF.

CDR3 nucleotides: TGTGCCATCAGTGAGTCGATTCTGGGGGCGAACTATGGCTACACCTTC. Translating gives CAISESILGANYGYTF. The chain recombines TRBV10-3 with TRBJ1-2, with D possibly being TRBD1 (6 bases). CDR1 is ENHRY, CDR2 SYGVKD, per germline. V dropped 0 bases and J dropped 2 bases, with 13 bases sitting between them. The length of the CDR3 is 16 residues.

There are a few counts of this clone. V gene TRBV19 combines with J gene TRBJ1-1, with D tentatively TRBD1 (6 bases). V lost 5 bases and J 4 bases, leaving 17 bases between the germline ends. CDR3 length: 15 residues. The germline V gene encodes CDR1 LNHDA and CDR2 SQIVND (reference sequence). For the CDR3, the DNA is TGTGCCAGTAGTCTCTCCTTCACAGGGTCCACTGAAGCTTTCTTT. Translating it yields CASSLSFTGSTEAFF.

The V gene is TRBV6-1, the J gene TRBJ2-3, with 8 nucleotides matching TRBD2. Germline V gene lookup returns CDR1 MNHNS and CDR2 SASEGT. The CDR3 contains 17 residues. The V and J ends lost 2 bases and 4 bases, in that order; junction bases with no gene match: 11. Here the CDR3 reads CASSEWGLDRVADTQYF. The CDR3 bases are TGTGCCAGCAGTGAATGGGGACTAGATCGGGTGGCAGATACGCAGTATTTT.

The genes are TRBV14 and TRBJ1-2; a weak D match, TRBD1 (5 bases). V was clipped by 0 bases and J by 7 bases, with 12 bases between them. CDR1 is SGHDN and CDR2 is FVKESK in the germline V gene. The CDR3 loop spans 14 amino acids. CDR3 in amino acids: CASSQEGPISGYTF. The CDR3 nucleotides read TGTGCCAGCAGCCAAGAGGGGCCGATCTCTGGCTACACCTTC.

The chain employs TRBV6-1 and TRBJ1-1, with 9 bases identical to TRBD1. The J segment lost 0 bases and the V segment lost 4 bases, leaving 9 bases of the junction unmatched. The CDR3 totals 17 residues. The germline V gene has CDR1 MNHNS and CDR2 SASEGT. Here the CDR3 DNA reads TGTGCCAGCAGTGCACGTCCCGGGACAGGGTTGAACACTGAAGCTTTCTTT. This codes for CASSARPGTGLNTEAFF.

The chain uses TRBV2 and TRBJ2-7, with TRBD2 matching over 7 bases. The J segment lost 1 base and the V segment lost 10 bases, leaving 10 bases of the junction unmatched. This CDR3 comprises 14 residues. From germline, CDR1 is SNHLY and CDR2 FYNNEI. The CDR3 nucleotides are TGTGCCACAGCAGCTAGCGGTCGTTCCTACGAGCAGTACTTC. Its protein product is CATAASGRSYEQYF.

The chain is built from TRBV11-1 and TRBJ2-3; a possible D gene is TRBD1 (5 bases). V shed 2 bases and J shed 1 base, with 10 bases lying between them. The CDR3 extends over 15 amino acids. Germline V gene sequence: CDR1 SGHAT, CDR2 FQDESV (reference sequence). CDR3 bases: TGTGCCAGCAGCTTAAGGGGTGATGGCACAGATACGCAGTATTTT. This encodes CASSLRGDGTDTQYF.

V and J are TRBV6-1 and TRBJ1-6, with D unresolved. Trimming left V 2 bases short and J 9 bases short, with 8 bases between. The CDR3 is 13 amino acids. Germline CDR1 and CDR2: MNHNS and SASEGT. The chain's CDR3 is CASSETEISPLHF. CDR3 nucleotides: TGTGCCAGCAGTGAAACGGAGATTTCACCCCTCCACTTT.

The CDR3, as DNA: TGTGCCAGCAGTGTCCAGGGTATCTACGAGCAGTACTTC. Protein product: CASSVQGIYEQYF. The rearrangement joins TRBV25-1 to TRBJ2-7; weak D call: TRBD1 (5 bases). Trimming pared 4 bases from V and 3 bases from J, leaving 10 bases between. CDR1 MGHDK and CDR2 SYGVNS come from the germline V gene. CDR3 size: 13 residues.

The V and J genes are TRBV2 and TRBJ2-1, with TRBD2 identical over 10 bases. This CDR3 has 15 residues. Germline CDR1 reads SNHLY; CDR2 reads FYNNEI. V dropped 6 bases and J dropped 8; count of bases not matched to a gene: 10. The CDR3 DNA sequence: TGTGCCAGCAGAACCGGACTAGCGGTAGGGGATGAGCAGTTCTTC. Protein product: CASRTGLAVGDEQFF.

The V gene is TRBV5-1, the J gene TRBJ2-2; a weak D match, TRBD1 (5 bases). The V end lost 5 bases, the J end lost 3 bases, and 5 bases lay between the germline ends. CDR3 size: 12 residues. Germline CDR1 and CDR2: SGHRS and YFSETQ. In nucleotides, the CDR3 is TGCGCCAGCAGGACAGACACCGGGGAGCTGTTTTTT. This codes for CASRTDTGELFF.

V gene TRBV7-2 combines with J gene TRBJ2-2, with 9 nucleotides matching TRBD2. CDR3 length: 16 amino acids. The V gene end was trimmed by 2 bases and the J gene end by 6 bases; junction bases not matched to a gene: 7. Germline lookup yields CDR1 SGHTA and CDR2 FQGNSA. Written as DNA, the CDR3 is TGTGCCAGCAGCTTATTCCTAGCGGGAAATGCCGGGGAGCTGTTTTTT. This codes for CASSLFLAGNAGELFF. The full variable domain, rest sourced from reference TRBV7-2 and TRBJ2-2, is GAGVSQSPSNKVTEKGKDVELRCDPISGHTALYWYRQSLGQGLEFLIYFQGNSAPDKSGLPSDRFSAERTGGSVSTLTIQRTQQEDSAVYLCASSLFLAGNAGELFFGEGSRLTVL.

The rearrangement joins TRBV7-2 to TRBJ1-5; no definite D call. Per germline, CDR1 SGHTA and CDR2 FQGNSA. Deletions cut 5 bases from V and 4 bases from J, with 12 bases between. CDR3 length equals 14 residues. CDR3 coding DNA: TGTGCCAGCAGCGCCGCAGGCGGGAATCAGCCCCAGCATTTT. This codes for CASSAAGGNQPQHF.

The rearrangement links TRBV11-3 to TRBJ1-5; 10 bases are shared with TRBD1. The CDR3 is made up of 17 amino acids. After removal of 5 bases from V and 2 bases from J, the junction contained 9 bases not matched to a gene. Germline loops: CDR1 SGHNT, CDR2 YENEEA. The CDR3 here is CASSHGQGEGGNQPQHF. The CDR3 DNA reads TGTGCCAGCAGCCATGGACAGGGGGAAGGTGGCAATCAGCCCCAGCATTTT.

This clone has just one count. The J gene is TRBJ2-2, the V gene TRBV11-3; 9 bases match TRBD1. The CDR3 contains 18 residues. Per germline, CDR1 SGHNT and CDR2 YENEEA. The V segment lost 5 bases and the J segment 2 bases; nucleotides outside the gene matches: 12. CDR3 nucleotide sequence: TGTGCCAGCAGCACTAGTATCCTGACAGGGGGTAACACCGGGGAGCTGTTTTTT. It translates to CASSTSILTGGNTGELFF. The whole variable domain, remainder taken from reference TRBV11-3 and TRBJ2-2, is EAGVVQSPRYKIIEKKQPVAFWCNPISGHNTLYWYLQNLGQGPELLIRYENEEAVDDSQLPKDRFSAERLKGVDSTLKIQPAELGDSAVYLCASSTSILTGGNTGELFFGEGSRLTVL.